This T cell receptor beta chain was identified during a study of blood T cell repertoires in COVID-19. Across the whole study: Researchers got acute and convalescent COVID-19 samples from the United States, Italy and Spain. PBMCs, B-cell-depleted T cells, or T cells provided the cDNA or gDNA that made up the material.

Original processing notes: Amplification of reference gene primers was used by the study to estimate nucleated cell counts. Repertoires were generated with immunoSEQ multiplex PCR, while TCRdb's copy carries only in-frame clones and drops some. The D gene and trimming were derived from the DNA, and the V and J assignments and clone size from that table. Of about 220,000 clones listed, around 80% are singletons. The receptor comes from a woman aged 70-85 years with acute or convalescent COVID-19. The sequencing sample was made of peripheral blood.

This CDR3 reads CASSLVPGAEGEQYV. CDR3 sequence (DNA): TGCGCCAGCAGCTTGGTCCCAGGGGCAGAGGGCGAGCAGTACGTC. J is TRBJ2-7 and V is TRBV5-1; possible D gene TRBD1, 6 bases. In germline, CDR1 is SGHRS, CDR2 YFSETQ. V lost 0 bases to trimming and J lost 6 bases, with 16 bases between them. The CDR3 totals 15 residues.